The source of this TCR beta chain is a study of blood T cell repertoires in COVID-19. At the level of the study: Italy, Spain and the United States were the sources of the convalescent and acute COVID-19 samples. PBMCs, B-cell-depleted T cells, or T cells provided the cDNA or gDNA that made up the material.

How the authors handled the data: Estimation of nucleated cell counts was performed using reference gene primer amplification. Profiling relied on immunoSEQ multiplex PCR, and the TCRdb table lists in-frame clones only, not all of them. The V and J calls and clone size come from that table; D and trimming were worked out from the DNA. The table shows 150,000 to 200,000 clones, with 80% to 90% occurring only once. The germline V gene has CDR1 SEHNR and CDR2 FQNEAQ (reference sequence). The CDR3 covers 14 residues. J was trimmed by 10 bases and V by 3 bases; bases with no gene match: 8. The specimen sequenced was peripheral blood. This chain joins TRBV7-9 and TRBJ2-1, with 8 bases aligning to TRBD2. The sequence was collected from a man in his sixties or seventies with active or convalescent COVID-19. The CDR3 bases are TGTGCCAGCAGCTTTCAGCGGGAGACGAGGGAGCAGTTCTTC. Amino acid sequence: CASSFQRETREQFF.